What follows is one T cell receptor beta chain and its context. The antigen is undetermined. Losses at the gene ends were 0 bases for V and 2 bases for J; bases not matched to a gene: 5. The CDR3 is 16 amino acids. CDR1 is MNHEY and CDR2 is SVGAGI in the germline V gene. These data come from a study of OX40 agonist ivuxolimab in advanced cancers. At the level of the study: Patient treatment consisted of intravenous ivuxolimab administration every 2 weeks at 0.01 to 10 mg/kg. Three patients responded partially, comprising one with hepatocellular carcinoma and two with cutaneous melanoma. Study-level findings and limits: Both blood CD4+ and CD8+ T cells showed clonal growth by week 6 at 0.1 to 3.0 mg/kg. Also present in some nonresponders was a low level of normalized T-cell clonal expansion.

Some clones are missing from TCRdb's copy, which holds only in-frame ones; the method was immunoSEQ multiplex PCR. The top ten clones hold more than 20% of a sample with approximately 30,000 clones, approximately 90% of them seen once. The receptor was derived from an adult with an advanced solid tumor such as melanoma, head and neck, liver or kidney cancer. The chain carries TRBV6-5 and TRBJ2-3, with 7 positions matching TRBD2. Sequencing was performed on CD4+ or CD8+ T cells sorted from blood, taken in a trial of the OX40 agonist ivuxolimab. CDR3 DNA sequence: TGTGCCAGCAGTTACTCCAGCGGGATGAACACAGATACGCAGTATTTT. Its translation: CASSYSSGMNTDTQYF.